The 11 T cell receptor beta chains below were found in one sample sequenced in a study of T-cell reconstitution after alpha-beta-depleted transplantation in children. This sample's TCRbeta library carried unique molecular identifier barcodes. A single record per CDR3 protein comes from TCRdb applying MiXCR to the PCR reads. The sample contains about 7,200 distinct CDR3 sequences, around 5.3% of which appear only once. The sample was PBMCs, mostly from graft donor cells, taken 180 days after TCRalphabeta/CD19-depleted stem cell transplant. These TCRs come from a child younger than two who had a stem cell transplant for acute myeloid leukemia, so the T cells may come from the graft donor.

This clonotype was seen repeatedly, ten times or more. The rearrangement joins TRBV27 to TRBJ2-3; D is ambiguous. CDR1 MNHEY and CDR2 SMNVEV come from the germline V gene (reference sequence). The V end lost 2 bases, the J end lost 6 bases, and 12 bases lay between the germline ends. The CDR3 consists of 14 residues. In DNA form, the CDR3 reads TGTGCCAGCAGTTTAGTTACGGGTCTGGATACGCAGTATTTT. Encoded protein: CASSLVTGLDTQYF.

This clonotype appeared many times. The chain couples TRBV7-9 to TRBJ2-1, with unresolved D. CDR1 and CDR2 from the germline V gene are SEHNR and FQNEAQ (reference sequence). The CDR3 has 10 amino acids. The V and J ends lost 3 bases and 9 bases respectively, with 3 bases between them. The CDR3 DNA follows: TGTGCCAGCAGCTTTACTGAGCAGTTCTTC. Encoded protein: CASSFTEQFF.

This clonotype has at least ten counts. CDR3 bases: TGCGCCAGCAGCTTGGTCCGGGGCGTCTACGAGCAGTACTTC. Its protein is CASSLVRGVYEQYF. This chain connects TRBV5-1 to TRBJ2-7; D assignment may be TRBD1 or TRBD2 (5 bases each). The CDR3 consists of 14 residues. Looked up from germline, CDR1 is SGHRS and CDR2 is YFSETQ. V was cut by 0 bases and J by 3 bases, with 10 bases left in between.

This clonotype was detected many times. The chain has TRBV28 and TRBJ2-7; D is uncertain. Trimming removed 9 bases at V and 1 base at J, with 13 bases between. CDR3 length: 13 residues. The germline V gene encodes CDR1 MDHEN and CDR2 SYDVKM. CDR3 amino acids: CARTDSISYEQYF. The CDR3 nucleotides are TGTGCCAGAACAGACTCTATATCCTACGAGCAGTACTTC.

This clonotype was picked up a small number of times. The V and J genes are TRBV3-1 and TRBJ2-7; the D is unclear. Trimming stripped 0 bases from V and 2 bases from J, with 8 bases between. The germline V gene has CDR1 LGHDT and CDR2 YNNKEL (reference sequence). This CDR3 comprises 14 residues. The CDR3 here is CASSQDPRTYEQYF. The DNA of the CDR3 is TGTGCCAGCAGCCAAGATCCCAGAACCTACGAGCAGTACTTC.

This clonotype has ten or more counts. The chain links TRBV28 to TRBJ2-7; TRBD2 matches at 7 bases. The CDR3 covers 14 residues. With 6 bases clipped from V and 6 bases from J, the junction kept 11 bases outside the gene matches. Germline V lookup: CDR1 MDHEN, CDR2 SYDVKM. Here the CDR3 DNA reads TGTGCCAGCAGCCCAGTCGCGGGAGCGGGCGAGCAGTACTTC. Translated: CASSPVAGAGEQYF.

The table lists this clonotype with many counts. The chain carries TRBV4-3 and TRBJ2-3, with TRBD1 as a possible D gene (5 bases). CDR3 length: 13 residues. In germline, CDR1 is LGHNA, CDR2 YSLEER. The V end was cut by 0 bases, the J end by 5 bases, with 6 bases between. CDR3 in DNA: TGCGCCAGCAGCCAAGATAGGGGAGATACGCAGTATTTT. Translating gives CASSQDRGDTQYF.

This clonotype was counted many times. The chain couples TRBV5-4 to TRBJ2-3, with D tentatively TRBD2 (5 bases). Looked up from germline, CDR1 is SGHNT and CDR2 is YYREEE (reference sequence). Trimming removed 4 bases from V and 4 bases from J, with 13 bases in between. The CDR3 loop spans 14 amino acids. The CDR3 sequence: CASSGRSGPDTQYF. The CDR3 region has the DNA TGTGCCAGCAGCGGACGAAGCGGCCCAGATACGCAGTATTTT.

Many counts were recorded for this clonotype. J is TRBJ2-7 and V is TRBV20-1, with TRBD2 identical over 9 bases. This CDR3 spans 15 amino acids. Trimming cost V 6 bases and J 4 bases; bases outside gene matches: 13. Germline V lookup: CDR1 DFQATT, CDR2 SNEGSKA (reference sequence). CDR3 bases: TGCAGTGCGGAGGATAGCGGGAGACCGCTATACGAGCAGTACTTC. Translating gives CSAEDSGRPLYEQYF.

The V call is TRBV7-9, the J call TRBJ2-7; D might be TRBD1 or TRBD2, each matching 5 bases. Trimming cost V 5 bases and J 4 bases, with 12 bases left between them. The CDR3 is made up of 13 amino acids. CDR1 SEHNR and CDR2 FQNEAQ come from the germline V gene (reference sequence). CDR3 amino acids: CASSMGPPYEQYF. In nucleotides, the CDR3 is TGTGCCAGCAGCATGGGACCTCCGTACGAGCAGTACTTC. Filled out from reference TRBV7-9 and TRBJ2-7, the complete variable domain reads DTGVSQNPRHKITKRGQNVTFRCDPISEHNRLYWYRQTLGQGPEFLTYFQNEAQLEKSRLLSDRFSAERPKGSFSTLEIQRTEQGDSAMYLCASSMGPPYEQYFGPGTRLTVT.

This clonotype was observed many times. This chain uses TRBV6-1 with TRBJ2-7, with a weak D call TRBD1 (5 bases). CDR3 length: 12 residues. CDR1 and CDR2 from the germline V gene are MNHNS and SASEGT. V lost 7 bases and J lost 3, with 10 bases in between. The CDR3 reads CASMGQGYEQYF. The CDR3 DNA follows: TGTGCCAGCATGGGCCAGGGCTACGAGCAGTACTTC.